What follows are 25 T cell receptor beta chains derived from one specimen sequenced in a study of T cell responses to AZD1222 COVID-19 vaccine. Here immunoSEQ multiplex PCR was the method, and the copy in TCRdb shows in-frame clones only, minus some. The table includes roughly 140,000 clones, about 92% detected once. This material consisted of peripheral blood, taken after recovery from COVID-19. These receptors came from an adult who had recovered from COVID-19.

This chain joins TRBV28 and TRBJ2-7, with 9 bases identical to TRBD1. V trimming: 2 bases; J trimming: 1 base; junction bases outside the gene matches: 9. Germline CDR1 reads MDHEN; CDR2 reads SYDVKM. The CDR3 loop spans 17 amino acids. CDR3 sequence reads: CASSLTGQGYGSYEQYF. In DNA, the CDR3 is TGTGCCAGCAGTTTAACGGGACAGGGTTATGGGTCCTACGAGCAGTACTTC.

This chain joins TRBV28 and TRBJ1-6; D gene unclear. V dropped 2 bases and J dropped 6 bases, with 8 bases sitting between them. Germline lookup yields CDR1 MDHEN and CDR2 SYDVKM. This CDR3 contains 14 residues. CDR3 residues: CASSLVRINSPLHF. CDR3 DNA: TGTGCCAGCAGTTTAGTCCGGATTAATTCACCCCTCCACTTT.

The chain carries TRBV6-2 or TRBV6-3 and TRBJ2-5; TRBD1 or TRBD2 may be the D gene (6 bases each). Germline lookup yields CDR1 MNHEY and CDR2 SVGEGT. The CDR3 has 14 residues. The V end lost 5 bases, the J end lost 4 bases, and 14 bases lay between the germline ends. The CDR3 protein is CASSPVGGRETQYF. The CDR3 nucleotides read TGTGCCAGCAGTCCCGTGGGGGGCCGAGAGACCCAGTACTTC.

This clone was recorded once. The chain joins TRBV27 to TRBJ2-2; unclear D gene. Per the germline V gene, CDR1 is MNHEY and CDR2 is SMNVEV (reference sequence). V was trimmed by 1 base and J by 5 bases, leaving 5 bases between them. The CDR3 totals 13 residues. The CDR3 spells CASSLLGTGELFF. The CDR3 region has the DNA TGTGCCAGCAGTTTATTGGGGACCGGGGAGCTGTTTTTT.

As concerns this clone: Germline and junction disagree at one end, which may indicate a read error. The CDR3: CASSLSSGRGTDTQYF. The CDR3 DNA reads TGTGCTAGCAGCTTGTCTAGCGGGAGAGGGACAGATACGCAGTATTTT. The chain recombines TRBV7-7 with TRBJ2-3; 10 positions match TRBD2. Germline V gene lookup returns CDR1 SSHAT and CDR2 FNYEAQ (reference sequence). The CDR3 sequence is 16 residues long.

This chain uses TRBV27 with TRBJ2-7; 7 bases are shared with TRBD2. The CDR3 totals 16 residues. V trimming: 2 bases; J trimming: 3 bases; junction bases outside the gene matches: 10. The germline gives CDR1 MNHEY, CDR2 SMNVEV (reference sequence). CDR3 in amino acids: CASSLTGGNPGYEQYF. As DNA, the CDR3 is TGTGCCAGCAGTTTAACCGGGGGGAATCCGGGCTACGAGCAGTACTTC.

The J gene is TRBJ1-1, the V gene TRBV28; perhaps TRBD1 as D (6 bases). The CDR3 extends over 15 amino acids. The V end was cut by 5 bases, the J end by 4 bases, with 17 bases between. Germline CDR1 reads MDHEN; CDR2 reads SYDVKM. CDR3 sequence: CASSSGGQGATEAFF. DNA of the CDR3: TGTGCCAGCAGTAGCGGGGGGCAAGGGGCCACTGAAGCTTTCTTT.

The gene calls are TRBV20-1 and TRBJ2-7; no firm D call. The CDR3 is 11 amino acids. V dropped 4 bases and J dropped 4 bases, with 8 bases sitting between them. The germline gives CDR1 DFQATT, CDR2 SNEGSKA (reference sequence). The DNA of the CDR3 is TGCAGTGCTACCACTGGATACGAGCAGTACTTC. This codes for CSATTGYEQYF.

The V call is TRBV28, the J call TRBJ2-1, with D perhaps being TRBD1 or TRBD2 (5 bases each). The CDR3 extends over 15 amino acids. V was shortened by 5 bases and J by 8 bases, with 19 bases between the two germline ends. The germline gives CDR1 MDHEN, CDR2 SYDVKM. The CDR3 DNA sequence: TGTGCCAGCAGTACTCCGGGACCCACAACGGATGAGCAGTTCTTC. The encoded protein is CASSTPGPTTDEQFF.

In nucleotides, the CDR3 is TGCGCCAGCAGCCAGGTCAGGGGTGGGTACACTGAAGCTTTCTTT. It yields the protein CASSQVRGGYTEAFF. This chain uses TRBV4-1 with TRBJ1-1; tentatively, D is TRBD1 (6 bases). Germline values: CDR1 MGHRA, CDR2 YSYEKL. This CDR3 comprises 15 residues. Trimming removed 3 bases at V and 3 bases at J, with 14 bases between.

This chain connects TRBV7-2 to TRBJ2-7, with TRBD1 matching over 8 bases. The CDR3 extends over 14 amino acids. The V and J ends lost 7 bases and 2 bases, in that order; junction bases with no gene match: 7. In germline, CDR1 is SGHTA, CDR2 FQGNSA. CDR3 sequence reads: CASTPLTGAYEQYF. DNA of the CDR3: TGTGCCAGCACCCCGTTGACAGGGGCCTACGAGCAGTACTTC.

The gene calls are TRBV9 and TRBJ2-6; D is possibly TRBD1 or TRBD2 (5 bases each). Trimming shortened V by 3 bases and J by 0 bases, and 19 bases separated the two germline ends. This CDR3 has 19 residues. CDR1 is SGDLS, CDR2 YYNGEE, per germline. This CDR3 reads CASSAGSRAFFSGANVLTF. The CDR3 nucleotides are TGTGCCAGCAGCGCGGGGAGCAGGGCCTTTTTCTCTGGGGCCAACGTCCTGACTTTC.

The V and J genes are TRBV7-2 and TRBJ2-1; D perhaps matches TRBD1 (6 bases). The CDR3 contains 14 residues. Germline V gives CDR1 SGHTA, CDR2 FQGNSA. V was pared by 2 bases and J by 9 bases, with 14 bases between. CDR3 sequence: CASSLRSSRGEQFF. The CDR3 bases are TGTGCCAGCAGCTTAAGATCCAGCAGGGGTGAGCAGTTCTTC.

DNA for the CDR3: TGTGCCAGCAGTCCCCCCGCTAGCGGAGGGTACCAAGAGACCCAGTACTTC. It specifies CASSPPASGGYQETQYF. The chain recombines TRBV27 with TRBJ2-5, with 7 bases that match TRBD2. Germline values: CDR1 MNHEY, CDR2 SMNVEV (reference sequence). This CDR3 is built from 17 residues. With V trimmed by 5 bases and J by 0 bases, 12 bases remained unmatched.

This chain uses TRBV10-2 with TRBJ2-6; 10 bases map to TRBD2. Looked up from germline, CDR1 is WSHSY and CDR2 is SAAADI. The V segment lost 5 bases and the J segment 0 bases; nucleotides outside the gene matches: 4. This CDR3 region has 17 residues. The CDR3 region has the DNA TGCGCCAGCAGTTCCGGGACTAGCGCCTCTGGGGCCAACGTCCTGACTTTC. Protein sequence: CASSSGTSASGANVLTF.

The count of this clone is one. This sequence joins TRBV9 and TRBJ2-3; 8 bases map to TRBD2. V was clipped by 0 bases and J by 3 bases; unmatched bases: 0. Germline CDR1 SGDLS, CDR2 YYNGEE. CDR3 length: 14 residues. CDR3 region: CASSVVAGTDTQYF. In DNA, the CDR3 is TGTGCCAGCAGCGTAGTAGCGGGGACAGATACGCAGTATTTT. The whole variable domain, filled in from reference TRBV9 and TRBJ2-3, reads DSGVTQTPKHLITATGQRVTLRCSPRSGDLSVYWYQQSLDQGLQFLIQYYNGEERAKGNILERFSAQQFPDLHSELNLSSLELGDSALYFCASSVVAGTDTQYFGPGTRLTVL.

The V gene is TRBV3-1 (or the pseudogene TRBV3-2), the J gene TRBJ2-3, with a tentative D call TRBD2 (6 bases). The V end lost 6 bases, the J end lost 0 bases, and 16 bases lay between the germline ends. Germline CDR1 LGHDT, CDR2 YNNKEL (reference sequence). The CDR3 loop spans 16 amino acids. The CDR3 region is CASSLLSGTSTDTQYF. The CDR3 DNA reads TGTGCCAGCAGTCTTCTTAGCGGTACTAGCACAGATACGCAGTATTTT.

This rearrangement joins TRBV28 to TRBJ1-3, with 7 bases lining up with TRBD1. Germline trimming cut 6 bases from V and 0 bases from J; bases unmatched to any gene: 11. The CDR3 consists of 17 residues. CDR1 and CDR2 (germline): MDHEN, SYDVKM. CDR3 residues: CASSPGGQATSGNTIYF. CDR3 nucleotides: TGTGCCAGCAGCCCCGGTGGACAGGCGACCTCTGGAAACACCATATATTTT.

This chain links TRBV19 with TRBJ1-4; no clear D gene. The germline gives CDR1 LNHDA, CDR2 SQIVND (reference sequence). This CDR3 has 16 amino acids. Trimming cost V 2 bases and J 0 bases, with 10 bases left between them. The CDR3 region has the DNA TGTGCCAGTAGTATATCCCAGTCTGCAACTAATGAAAAACTGTTTTTT. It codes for CASSISQSATNEKLFF.

The CDR3 reads CAWSVLGTGRETQYF. The CDR3 DNA reads TGTGCCTGGAGTGTACTAGGGACAGGGAGGGAGACCCAGTACTTC. This chain connects TRBV30 to TRBJ2-5; 9 bases are shared with TRBD1. This CDR3 has 15 amino acids. Germline V CDR1 and CDR2: GTSNPN, SVGIG (reference sequence). V dropped 0 bases and J dropped 5; count of bases not matched to a gene: 7.

The CDR3 reads CASSSRENTGELFF. The CDR3 nucleotides read TGTGCCAGTAGTAGCAGGGAGAACACCGGGGAGCTGTTTTTT. The V gene is TRBV19, the J gene TRBJ2-2, with D possibly matching TRBD1 (5 bases). This CDR3 comprises 14 residues. Germline CDR1 LNHDA, CDR2 SQIVND (reference sequence). Trimming took off 4 bases at V and 1 base at J, with 7 bases between the two ends.

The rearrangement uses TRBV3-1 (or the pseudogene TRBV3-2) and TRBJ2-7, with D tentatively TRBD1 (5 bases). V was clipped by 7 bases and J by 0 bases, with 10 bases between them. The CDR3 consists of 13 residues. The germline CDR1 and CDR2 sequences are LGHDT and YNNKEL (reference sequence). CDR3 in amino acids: CASTRQSSYEQYF. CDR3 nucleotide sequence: TGTGCCAGCACGCGACAGAGCTCCTACGAGCAGTACTTC.

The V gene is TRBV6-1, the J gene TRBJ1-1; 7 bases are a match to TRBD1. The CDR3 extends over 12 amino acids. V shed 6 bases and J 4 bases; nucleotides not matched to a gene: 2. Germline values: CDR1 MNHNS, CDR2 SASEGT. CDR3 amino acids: CASSRQGTEAFF. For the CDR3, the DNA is TGTGCCAGCAGCCGACAGGGCACTGAAGCTTTCTTT.

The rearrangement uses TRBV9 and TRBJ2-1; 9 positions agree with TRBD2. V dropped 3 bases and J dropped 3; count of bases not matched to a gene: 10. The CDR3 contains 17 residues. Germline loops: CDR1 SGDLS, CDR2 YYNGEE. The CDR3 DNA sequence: TGTGCCAGCAGCGAGGGGCTGAGCGGGAGGTACTACAATGAGCAGTTCTTC. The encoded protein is CASSEGLSGRYYNEQFF.

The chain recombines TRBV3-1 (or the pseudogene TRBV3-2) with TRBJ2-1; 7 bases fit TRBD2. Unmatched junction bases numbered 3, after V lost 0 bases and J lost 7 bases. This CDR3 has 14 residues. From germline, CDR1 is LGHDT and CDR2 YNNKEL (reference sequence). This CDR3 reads CASSQDWGGNEQFF. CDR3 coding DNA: TGTGCCAGCAGCCAAGACTGGGGAGGGAATGAGCAGTTCTTC.